Listed below are T cell receptor beta chains from one sample, sequenced in a study of blood T cells in healthy people across ages. MiXCR was run by TCRdb on the 5' RACE reads, yielding one entry per CDR3 protein. Here the sample spans hundreds of thousands of distinct CDR3 sequences, approximately 30% being singletons. Sequencing was carried out using blood. Receptors originate from a woman older than 75 in good health. Each CDR3 is given with its conserved first and last residue. Each record gives: V gene, J gene, clone size, D gene, CDR3 DNA, CDR3 protein. A D gene is named only where the DNA matches it firmly. Size is omitted from some rows. Given values are once, few, many or a class for expanded clones.

v_call: TRBV20-1
j_call: TRBJ2-5
clone_size: NA
d_call: NA
cdr3_nt: TGCAGTGCCGGGGCAGGGAGAGAGACCCAGTACTTC
cdr3_aa: CSAGAGRETQYF

v_call: TRBV6-1
j_call: TRBJ2-7
clone_size: few
d_call: NA
cdr3_nt: TGTGCCAGCAGTGAAGTCGGAAACTCCTACGAGCAGTACTTC
cdr3_aa: CASSEVGNSYEQYF

v_call: TRBV2
j_call: TRBJ2-1
clone_size: many
d_call: TRBD2
cdr3_nt: TGTGCCAGCAGTGCCTCTAGCGGGGACTACAATGAGCAGTTCTTC
cdr3_aa: CASSASSGDYNEQFF

v_call: TRBV5-1
j_call: TRBJ1-5
clone_size: many
d_call: NA
cdr3_nt: TGCGCCAGCAGCTTGGCCACAAATCAGCCCCAGCATTTT
cdr3_aa: CASSLATNQPQHF

v_call: TRBV18
j_call: TRBJ1-1
clone_size: few
d_call: NA
cdr3_nt: TGTGCCAGCTCACCCCGACCCGGACGCCACTCGAACACTGAAGCTTTCTTT
cdr3_aa: CASSPRPGRHSNTEAFF

v_call: TRBV5-6
j_call: TRBJ2-1
clone_size: NA
d_call: TRBD1
cdr3_nt: TGTGCCAGCAGAAAAACAGGGGCGAATGAGCAGTTCTTC
cdr3_aa: CASRKTGANEQFF

v_call: TRBV5-1
j_call: TRBJ2-5
clone_size: NA
d_call: NA
cdr3_nt: TGCGCCAGCAGCTTGCTGGGTAGGGCAGAGACCCAGTACTTC
cdr3_aa: CASSLLGRAETQYF

v_call: TRBV5-1
j_call: TRBJ2-1
clone_size: NA
d_call: NA
cdr3_nt: TGCGCCAGCTACTCAAGCGCCTACAATGAGCAGTTCTTC
cdr3_aa: CASYSSAYNEQFF

v_call: TRBV6-2/TRBV6-3
j_call: TRBJ1-5
clone_size: NA
d_call: NA
cdr3_nt: TGTGCCACGAGCCGGCGGCGGGATAGCAATCAGCCCCAGCATTTT
cdr3_aa: CATSRRRDSNQPQHF

v_call: TRBV7-2
j_call: TRBJ1-1
clone_size: NA
d_call: NA
cdr3_nt: TGTGCCAGCAGCCCCCCGGGACGTCACACTGAAGCTTTCTTT
cdr3_aa: CASSPPGRHTEAFF

v_call: TRBV5-5
j_call: TRBJ1-5
clone_size: NA
d_call: NA
cdr3_nt: TGTGCCAGCAGCCCTAGGGGAGGAACGGGGCCCCAGCATTTT
cdr3_aa: CASSPRGGTGPQHF

v_call: TRBV7-9
j_call: TRBJ2-5
clone_size: few
d_call: TRBD2
cdr3_nt: TGTGCCAGCAGCCGGGTGCGCGGGGGGAACCAAGAGACCCAGTACTTC
cdr3_aa: CASSRVRGGNQETQYF

v_call: TRBV6-2/TRBV6-3
j_call: TRBJ2-3
clone_size: few
d_call: TRBD2
cdr3_nt: TGTGCCAGTAATCTAGCGGGCACAGATACGCAGTATTTT
cdr3_aa: CASNLAGTDTQYF

v_call: TRBV7-9
j_call: TRBJ2-5
clone_size: many
d_call: TRBD1
cdr3_nt: TGTGCCAGCAGCTTCGGAACCTGGACAGGGGGCGGCGAGACCCAGTACTTC
cdr3_aa: CASSFGTWTGGGETQYF

v_call: TRBV5-1
j_call: TRBJ2-2
clone_size: few
d_call: NA
cdr3_nt: TGCGCCAGCAGCAGGGGACTGAGCGACGGGGAGCTGTTTTTT
cdr3_aa: CASSRGLSDGELFF

v_call: TRBV10-3
j_call: TRBJ2-6
clone_size: many
d_call: NA
cdr3_nt: TGTGCCATCAGTGAGTCGAGAGGGTATGGGGCCAACGTCCTGACTTTC
cdr3_aa: CAISESRGYGANVLTF

v_call: TRBV20-1
j_call: TRBJ1-2
clone_size: NA
d_call: NA
cdr3_nt: TGCAGTGCTAGGCGAAGCAGCAGCGGCTGCACCTTC
cdr3_aa: CSARRSSSGCTF

v_call: TRBV7-2
j_call: TRBJ2-7
clone_size: NA
d_call: NA
cdr3_nt: TGTGCCAGCAGCTGGTCGGACAGATCCTACGAGCAGTACTTC
cdr3_aa: CASSWSDRSYEQYF

v_call: TRBV7-8
j_call: TRBJ1-1
clone_size: few
d_call: TRBD1
cdr3_nt: TGTGCCAGCAGCTTAGCGATAAGGACAGGGAGCTTTCATGGTGAAGCTTTCTTT
cdr3_aa: CASSLAIRTGSFHGEAFF

v_call: TRBV9
j_call: TRBJ1-5
clone_size: NA
d_call: NA
cdr3_nt: TGTGCCAGCAGCGTAGATGGGAATATCAATCAGCCCCAGCATTTT
cdr3_aa: CASSVDGNINQPQHF

v_call: TRBV20-1
j_call: TRBJ2-3
clone_size: NA
d_call: NA
cdr3_nt: TGCAGTGCTAGAGATCTGGGCCTACGTGGAGATACGCAGTATTTT
cdr3_aa: CSARDLGLRGDTQYF

v_call: TRBV6-1
j_call: TRBJ1-1
clone_size: NA
d_call: NA
cdr3_nt: TGTGCCAGCAGGGTGGCAGGGACGAACACTGAAGCTTTCTTT
cdr3_aa: CASRVAGTNTEAFF

v_call: TRBV15
j_call: TRBJ1-5
clone_size: NA
d_call: NA
cdr3_nt: TGTGCCACCAGCAGAGCCTTGGATCCCTATCAGCCCCAGCATTTT
cdr3_aa: CATSRALDPYQPQHF

v_call: TRBV20-1
j_call: TRBJ1-6
clone_size: NA
d_call: NA
cdr3_nt: TGCAGTGCTAGAGCCGATCAGGATTCACCCCTCCACTTT
cdr3_aa: CSARADQDSPLHF

v_call: TRBV9
j_call: TRBJ1-4
clone_size: few
d_call: TRBD1
cdr3_nt: TGTGCCAGCAGCGTAGGGGACAGTGGGAATGAAAAACTGTTTTTT
cdr3_aa: CASSVGDSGNEKLFF

v_call: TRBV4-2
j_call: TRBJ2-3
clone_size: many
d_call: TRBD2
cdr3_nt: TGTGCCAGCAGCCAACCCCTAAGCGGGGGCGCAGATACGCAGTATTTT
cdr3_aa: CASSQPLSGGADTQYF

v_call: TRBV6-4
j_call: TRBJ2-3
clone_size: NA
d_call: NA
cdr3_nt: TGTGCCAGCAGTGAAAAGCGGACCACAGATACGCAGTATTTT
cdr3_aa: CASSEKRTTDTQYF

v_call: TRBV7-7
j_call: TRBJ2-4
clone_size: NA
d_call: NA
cdr3_nt: TGTGCTAGCAGCTTAGCCAGGGACGAGACCCGGTACTTC
cdr3_aa: CASSLARDETRYF

v_call: TRBV20-1
j_call: TRBJ1-4
clone_size: NA
d_call: NA
cdr3_nt: TGCAGTGCTAGAGCCCCGCCCAAGATGCGTTTAGGGGAAGAAAAACTGTTTTTT
cdr3_aa: CSARAPPKMRLGEEKLFF

v_call: TRBV29-1
j_call: TRBJ2-7
clone_size: NA
d_call: TRBD2
cdr3_nt: TGCAGCGTTGTTGTCTCTTTAGCGGGGGGTTTCTACGAGCAGTACTTC
cdr3_aa: CSVVVSLAGGFYEQYF

v_call: TRBV14
j_call: TRBJ1-2
clone_size: NA
d_call: NA
cdr3_nt: TGTGCCAGCAGCCAACGCCAGAACTATGGCTACACCTTC
cdr3_aa: CASSQRQNYGYTF

v_call: TRBV20-1
j_call: TRBJ2-7
clone_size: few
d_call: NA
cdr3_nt: TGCAGTGCCCCAGCCGCGGGCGGTGTCTACGAGCAGTACTTC
cdr3_aa: CSAPAAGGVYEQYF

v_call: TRBV7-2
j_call: TRBJ2-2
clone_size: NA
d_call: NA
cdr3_nt: TGTGCCAGCAGCCAGCTACTAGTTTCTGGGGAGCTGTTTTTT
cdr3_aa: CASSQLLVSGELFF

v_call: TRBV20-1
j_call: TRBJ2-1
clone_size: NA
d_call: TRBD2
cdr3_nt: TGCAGTGCTAGAGCCGGGACTAGAGGAAATGAGCAGTTCTTC
cdr3_aa: CSARAGTRGNEQFF

v_call: TRBV20-1
j_call: TRBJ2-5
clone_size: many
d_call: NA
cdr3_nt: TGCAGTGTCCCAGGGATAGGGGCGAGGGAGACCCAGTACTTC
cdr3_aa: CSVPGIGARETQYF

v_call: TRBV4-2
j_call: TRBJ1-1
clone_size: NA
d_call: NA
cdr3_nt: TGTGCCAGCAGCCAAGATCAGGGAGGTATCACTGAAGCTTTCTTT
cdr3_aa: CASSQDQGGITEAFF

v_call: TRBV5-1
j_call: TRBJ2-5
clone_size: many
d_call: NA
cdr3_nt: TGTGCCAGCAGCTTGAGTGGACAAGAGACCCAGTACTTC
cdr3_aa: CASSLSGQETQYF

v_call: TRBV20-1
j_call: TRBJ2-7
clone_size: many
d_call: TRBD2
cdr3_nt: TGCAGTGCTAGCGCTAGCGGGGGGGGCGAGCAGTACTTC
cdr3_aa: CSASASGGGEQYF

v_call: TRBV20-1
j_call: TRBJ1-4
clone_size: many
d_call: NA
cdr3_nt: TGCAGTGCTAGAGATGAAGGGCGGGGCAATGAAAAACTGTTTTTT
cdr3_aa: CSARDEGRGNEKLFF

v_call: TRBV7-2
j_call: TRBJ2-3
clone_size: many
d_call: TRBD1
cdr3_nt: TGTGCCAGCAGCTTCCACCGGACAGGGGCGTCCACAGATACGCAGTATTTT
cdr3_aa: CASSFHRTGASTDTQYF

v_call: TRBV6-1
j_call: TRBJ1-4
clone_size: few
d_call: NA
cdr3_nt: TGTGCCAGCGGTCCCAGCGGGGGGATTAATGAAAAACTGTTTTTT
cdr3_aa: CASGPSGGINEKLFF